This TCR beta chain was sequenced during a study of metastatic and nonmetastatic thyroid tumors. Study context: From malignant and benign thyroid patients, repertoires in blood and in tumor or nodule tissue were compared. Overall study results and limits: Significantly higher TCR beta diversity was reportedly seen in malignant thyroid tumors than benign nodules, in blood and tumor.

On this clone: Its specificity is not known.

Trimming stripped 7 bases from V and 0 bases from J, with 9 bases between. CDR3 length: 13 residues. The germline gives CDR1 MNHNS, CDR2 SASEGT. Each patient came to thyroid surgery without any prior treatment (of any kind). TCRdb reprocessed the PCR reads using MiXCR. The repertoire holds over 55,000 clones, less than 30% seen once, with about 15% in the top ten. The chain has TRBV6-1 and TRBJ1-1, with a possible D match to TRBD1 (5 bases). Sequenced input: blood. The receptor comes from a female donor with papillary thyroid cancer or a benign thyroid nodule (not recorded which). Some clones in this sample may be carry-over from other donors' samples. The CDR3 DNA sequence: TGTGCCAGCATCGAGGGGTTGAACACTGAAGCTTTCTTT. It is translated as CASIEGLNTEAFF.